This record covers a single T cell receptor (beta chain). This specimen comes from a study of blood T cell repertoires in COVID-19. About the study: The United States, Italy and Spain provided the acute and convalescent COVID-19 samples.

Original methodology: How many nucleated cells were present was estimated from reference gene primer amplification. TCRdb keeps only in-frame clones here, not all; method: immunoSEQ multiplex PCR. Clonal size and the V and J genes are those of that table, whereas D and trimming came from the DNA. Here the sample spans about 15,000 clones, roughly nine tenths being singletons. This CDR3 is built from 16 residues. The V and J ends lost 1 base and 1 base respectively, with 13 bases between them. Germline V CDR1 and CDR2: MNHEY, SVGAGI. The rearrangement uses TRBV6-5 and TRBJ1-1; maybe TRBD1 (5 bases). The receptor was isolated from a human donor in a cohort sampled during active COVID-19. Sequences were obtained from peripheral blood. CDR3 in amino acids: CASSYFPPGGNTEAFF. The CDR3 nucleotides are TGTGCCAGCAGTTACTTCCCTCCGGGGGGGAACACTGAAGCTTTCTTT.